Listed below are T cell receptor beta chains from one sample, sequenced in a study of regulatory T cells in long-lasting Graves disease. TCRdb redid the calling of the multiplex PCR reads with MiXCR, one entry per CDR3 protein. The data show a few hundred thousand distinct CDR3 sequences, 20% to 25% seen once. The sample consisted of peripheral blood mononuclear cells (PBMCs), taken when the disease was refractory, from a patient treated with antithyroid drugs. All receptors come from a woman aged 40 to 49 with Graves disease. Both conserved end residues are part of each CDR3. Each record gives: V gene, J gene, clone size, D gene, CDR3 protein, CDR3 DNA. A D gene is named only where the DNA matches it firmly. Where a row states a size, it is once, few, many or the class of an expanded clone; other rows omit it.

TRBV13	TRBJ2-3	.	.	CASSNSGSTDTQYF	TGTGCCAGCAGCAACAGCGGGAGCACAGATACGCAGTATTTT
TRBV20-1	TRBJ2-7	.	TRBD2	CSATPRSGIAIMAHEQYF	TGCAGTGCCACCCCGAGGAGCGGGATTGCAATTATGGCCCACGAGCAGTACTTC
TRBV5-1	TRBJ2-1	.	.	CASSLAFALDNEQFF	TGCGCCAGCAGCTTGGCATTCGCCCTCGACAATGAGCAGTTCTTC
TRBV11-2	TRBJ2-6	.	.	CASGLSRVTGANVLTF	TGTGCCAGCGGCTTAAGTAGGGTAACTGGGGCCAACGTCCTGACTTTC
TRBV7-2	TRBJ2-5	.	TRBD2	CASSRGLAVGQETQYF	TGTGCCAGCAGCCGTGGACTAGCGGTGGGGCAAGAGACCCAGTACTTC
TRBV28	TRBJ1-1	.	.	CARVETGYEAFF	TGTGCCCGCGTGGAGACGGGATATGAAGCTTTCTTT
TRBV25-1	TRBJ2-7	.	TRBD2	CASSESGGLYEQYF	TGTGCCAGCAGTGAGAGCGGGGGCCTTTACGAGCAGTACTTC
TRBV13	TRBJ2-2	.	TRBD2	CASSLGRAGVVTGELFF	TGTGCCAGCAGCTTAGGGCGAGCGGGAGTTGTTACCGGGGAGCTGTTTTTT
TRBV10-3	TRBJ2-7	many	TRBD2	CAISGLAGGSEQYF	TGTGCCATCAGCGGACTAGCGGGAGGTTCCGAGCAGTACTTC
TRBV20-1	TRBJ2-7	.	.	CSARLKPDYSSYEQYF	TGCAGTGCTAGACTTAAACCTGACTATTCCTCCTACGAGCAGTACTTC
TRBV4-1	TRBJ2-5	.	.	CASSQHPGQALETQYF	TGCGCCAGCAGCCAGCACCCGGGCCAGGCTTTAGAGACCCAGTACTTC
TRBV27	TRBJ2-1	.	.	CASSLSNSYNEQFF	TGTGCCAGCAGTTTATCGAACTCCTACAATGAGCAGTTCTTC
TRBV11-2	TRBJ2-5	many	.	CASSNQETQYF	TGTGCCAGCAGTAACCAAGAGACCCAGTACTTC
TRBV5-1	TRBJ1-4	.	TRBD1	CASSFDRGGNEKLFF	TGCGCCAGCAGCTTTGACAGGGGGGGAAATGAAAAACTGTTTTTT
TRBV2	TRBJ2-2	many	TRBD2	CASSDGLVGVAGELFF	TGTGCCAGCAGTGATGGACTAGTTGGGGTAGCCGGGGAGCTGTTTTTT
TRBV29-1	TRBJ1-1	many	.	CSVEEYRQVGAFF	TGCAGCGTTGAAGAGTATAGACAGGTCGGAGCTTTCTTT
TRBV12-3/TRBV12-4	TRBJ1-1	few	TRBD1	CASGLQGATTEAFF	TGTGCCAGCGGCCTACAGGGGGCGACCACTGAAGCTTTCTTT
TRBV3-1	TRBJ2-7	few	.	CASSQGAGPYEQYF	TGTGCCAGCAGCCAAGGGGCAGGGCCCTACGAGCAGTACTTC
TRBV28	TRBJ2-7	many	.	CASRAEGPPYEQYF	TGTGCCAGCAGGGCGGAGGGCCCTCCTTACGAGCAGTACTTC
TRBV19	TRBJ2-7	.	.	CASSMLRGSYEQYF	TGTGCCAGTAGTATGCTTCGGGGTTCCTACGAGCAGTACTTC
TRBV2	TRBJ2-7	many	.	CASSEQIYEQYF	TGTGCCAGCAGTGAACAGATCTACGAGCAGTACTTC
TRBV19	TRBJ2-7	.	.	CASSSPGTPAPYEQYF	TGTGCCAGTAGTAGCCCCGGGACACCAGCCCCTTACGAGCAGTACTTC
TRBV15	TRBJ2-4	.	.	CATSLGIAKNIQYF	TGTGCCACCAGTTTGGGAATAGCCAAAAACATTCAGTACTTC